The clone carrying this T cell receptor (beta chain) was detected only a few times. This record belongs to a study of PD-L1 blockade in urothelial cancer. The CDR3 contains 14 residues. V lost 5 bases, J lost 5 bases, and 12 bases lay in between. Germline V gene lookup returns CDR1 SGHAT and CDR2 FQNNGV. A total of 1 to 8 samples per patient were collected pretreatment and on-treatment. Measured with immunoSEQ multiplex PCR; TCRdb has only the in-frame clones, and not every one. The table includes 60,000 to 85,000 clones, approximately 86% detected once. Material: PBMCs, obtained around atezolizumab (anti-PD-L1) treatment. This TCR was recovered from a woman in her 70s with urothelial cancer. This chain joins TRBV11-2 and TRBJ2-2; weak D call: TRBD1 (6 bases). Written as DNA, the CDR3 is TGTGCCAGCAGCATATACAGGGTAACCGGGGAGCTGTTTTTT. Amino acids: CASSIYRVTGELFF.